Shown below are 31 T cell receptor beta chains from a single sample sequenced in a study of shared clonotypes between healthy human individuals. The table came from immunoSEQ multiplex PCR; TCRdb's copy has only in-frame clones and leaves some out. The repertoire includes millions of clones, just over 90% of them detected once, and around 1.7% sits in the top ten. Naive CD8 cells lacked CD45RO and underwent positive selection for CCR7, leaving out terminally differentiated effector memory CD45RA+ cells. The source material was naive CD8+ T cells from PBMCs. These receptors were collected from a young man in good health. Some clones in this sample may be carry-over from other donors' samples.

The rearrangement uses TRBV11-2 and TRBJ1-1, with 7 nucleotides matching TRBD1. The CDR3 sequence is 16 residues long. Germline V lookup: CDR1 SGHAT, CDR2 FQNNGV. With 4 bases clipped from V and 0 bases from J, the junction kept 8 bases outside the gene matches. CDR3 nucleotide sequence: TGTGCCAGCAGCTCCCGGGACAGCTTCATGAACACTGAAGCTTTCTTT. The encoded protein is CASSSRDSFMNTEAFF.

The CDR3 protein is CASSFVQGPYEQYF. CDR3 bases: TGTGCCAGCAGCTTTGTACAGGGCCCCTACGAGCAGTACTTC. The chain has TRBV13 and TRBJ2-7; TRBD1 is a possible D gene (6 bases). The V end lost 3 bases, the J end lost 2 bases, and 11 bases lay between the germline ends. Germline lookup yields CDR1 PRHDT and CDR2 FYEKMQ (reference sequence). The CDR3 runs to 14 residues.

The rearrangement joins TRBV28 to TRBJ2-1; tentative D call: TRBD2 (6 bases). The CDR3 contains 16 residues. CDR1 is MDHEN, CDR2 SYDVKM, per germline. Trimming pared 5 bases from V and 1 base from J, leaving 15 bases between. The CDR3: CASSALARRSYNEQFF. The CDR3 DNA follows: TGTGCCAGCAGTGCACTAGCAAGAAGGTCCTACAATGAGCAGTTCTTC.

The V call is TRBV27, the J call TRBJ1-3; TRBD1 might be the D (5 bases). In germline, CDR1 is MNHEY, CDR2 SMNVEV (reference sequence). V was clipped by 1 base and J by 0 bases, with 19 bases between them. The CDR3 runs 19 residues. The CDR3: CASSLYGGGGHLSGNTIYF. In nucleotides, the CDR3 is TGTGCCAGCAGTTTATACGGGGGGGGAGGGCATCTCTCTGGAAACACCATATATTTT.

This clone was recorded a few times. For the CDR3, the DNA is TGTGCCATCAGGGATGAATTTAGCAATCAGCCCCAGCATTTT. Its protein product is CAIRDEFSNQPQHF. The V and J genes are TRBV10-3 and TRBJ1-5; unclear D gene. Germline V gene lookup returns CDR1 ENHRY and CDR2 SYGVKD. V was clipped by 6 bases and J by 0 bases, with 9 bases between them. The CDR3 consists of 14 residues.

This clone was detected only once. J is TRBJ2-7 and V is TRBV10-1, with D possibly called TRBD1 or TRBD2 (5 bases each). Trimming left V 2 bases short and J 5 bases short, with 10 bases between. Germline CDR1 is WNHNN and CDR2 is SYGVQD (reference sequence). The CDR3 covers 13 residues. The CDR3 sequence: CASSETGRHEQYF. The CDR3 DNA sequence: TGCGCCAGCAGTGAGACGGGACGACACGAGCAGTACTTC.

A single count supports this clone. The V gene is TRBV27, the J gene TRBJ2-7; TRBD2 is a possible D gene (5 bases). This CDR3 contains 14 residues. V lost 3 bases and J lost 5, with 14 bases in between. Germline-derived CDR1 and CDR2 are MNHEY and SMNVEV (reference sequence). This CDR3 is CASSFTGSLDEQYF. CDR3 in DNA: TGTGCCAGCAGTTTTACGGGGAGCCTTGACGAGCAGTACTTC.

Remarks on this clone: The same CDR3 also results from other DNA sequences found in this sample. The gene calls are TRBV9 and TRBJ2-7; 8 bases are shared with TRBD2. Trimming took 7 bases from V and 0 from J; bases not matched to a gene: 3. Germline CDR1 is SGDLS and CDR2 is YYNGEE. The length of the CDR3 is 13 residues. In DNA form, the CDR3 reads TGTGCCAGCTCGGGAGGGAGCTCCTACGAGCAGTACTTC. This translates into CASSGGSSYEQYF. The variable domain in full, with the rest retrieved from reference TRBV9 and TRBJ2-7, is DSGVTQTPKHLITATGQRVTLRCSPRSGDLSVYWYQQSLDQGLQFLIQYYNGEERAKGNILERFSAQQFPDLHSELNLSSLELGDSALYFCASSGGSSYEQYFGPGTRLTVT.

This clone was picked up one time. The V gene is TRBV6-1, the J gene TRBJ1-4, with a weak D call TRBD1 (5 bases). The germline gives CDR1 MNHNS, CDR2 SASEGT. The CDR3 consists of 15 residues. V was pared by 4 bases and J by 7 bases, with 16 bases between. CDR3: CASSVSMVGGEKLFF. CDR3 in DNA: TGTGCCAGCAGTGTCTCTATGGTGGGGGGTGAAAAACTGTTTTTT.

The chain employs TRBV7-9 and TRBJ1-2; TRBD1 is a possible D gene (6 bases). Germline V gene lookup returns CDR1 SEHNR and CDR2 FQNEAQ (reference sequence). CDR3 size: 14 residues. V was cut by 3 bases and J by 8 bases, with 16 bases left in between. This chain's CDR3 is CASSFPAGADGYTF. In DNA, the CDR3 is TGTGCCAGCAGCTTTCCCGCGGGGGCGGACGGCTACACCTTC.

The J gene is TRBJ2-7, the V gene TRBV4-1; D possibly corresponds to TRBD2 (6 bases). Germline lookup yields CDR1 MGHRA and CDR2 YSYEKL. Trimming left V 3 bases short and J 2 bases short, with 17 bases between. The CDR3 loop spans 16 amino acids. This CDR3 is CASSHRRGGVAYEQYF. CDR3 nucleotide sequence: TGCGCCAGCAGCCACCGTAGGGGCGGGGTCGCCTACGAGCAGTACTTC.

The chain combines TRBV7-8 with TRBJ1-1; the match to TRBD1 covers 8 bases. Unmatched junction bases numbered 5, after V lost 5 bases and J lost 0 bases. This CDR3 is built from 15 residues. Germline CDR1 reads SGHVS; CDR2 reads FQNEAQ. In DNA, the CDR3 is TGTGCCAGCAGCGGACGGACAGGGCTGAACACTGAAGCTTTCTTT. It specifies CASSGRTGLNTEAFF.

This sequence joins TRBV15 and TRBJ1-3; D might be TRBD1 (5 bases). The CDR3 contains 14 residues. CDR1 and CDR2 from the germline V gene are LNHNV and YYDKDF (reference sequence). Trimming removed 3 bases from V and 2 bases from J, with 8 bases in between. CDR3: CATSSRGPGNTIYF. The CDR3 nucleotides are TGTGCCACCAGCAGCCGGGGCCCTGGAAACACCATATATTTT.

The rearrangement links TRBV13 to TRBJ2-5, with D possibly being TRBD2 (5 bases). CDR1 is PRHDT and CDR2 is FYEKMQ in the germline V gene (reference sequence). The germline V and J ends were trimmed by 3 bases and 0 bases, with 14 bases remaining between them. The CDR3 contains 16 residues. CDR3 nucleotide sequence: TGTGCCAGCAGCTTCCTAGCCGGGAAGGACCAAGAGACCCAGTACTTC. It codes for CASSFLAGKDQETQYF.

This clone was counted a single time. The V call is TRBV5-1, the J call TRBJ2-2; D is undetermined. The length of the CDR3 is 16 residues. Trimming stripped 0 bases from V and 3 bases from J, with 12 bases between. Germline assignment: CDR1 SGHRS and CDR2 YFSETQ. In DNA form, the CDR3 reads TGCGCCAGCAGCTTGGCCTACCGAAGTGACACCGGGGAGCTGTTTTTT. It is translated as CASSLAYRSDTGELFF.

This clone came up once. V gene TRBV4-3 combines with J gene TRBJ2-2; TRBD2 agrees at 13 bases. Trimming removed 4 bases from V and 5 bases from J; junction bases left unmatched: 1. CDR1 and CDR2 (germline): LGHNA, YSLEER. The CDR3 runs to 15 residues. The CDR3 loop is CASSPGLAGTGELFF. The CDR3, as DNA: TGCGCCAGCAGCCCGGGACTAGCGGGGACCGGGGAGCTGTTTTTT.

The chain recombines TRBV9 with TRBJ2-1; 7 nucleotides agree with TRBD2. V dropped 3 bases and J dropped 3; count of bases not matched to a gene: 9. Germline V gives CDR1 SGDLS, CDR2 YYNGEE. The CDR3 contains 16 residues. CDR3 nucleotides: TGTGCCAGCAGCGCCCCCTATCAGCGGGACTACAATGAGCAGTTCTTC. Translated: CASSAPYQRDYNEQFF.

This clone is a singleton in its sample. As DNA, the CDR3 is TGTGCCTGGAGGACTCAGGGAGGCTACGAGCAGTACTTC. It yields the protein CAWRTQGGYEQYF. The chain carries TRBV30 and TRBJ2-7; D possibly corresponds to TRBD2 (6 bases). CDR3 length equals 13 residues. Germline V gives CDR1 GTSNPN, CDR2 SVGIG (reference sequence). V dropped 3 bases and J dropped 3 bases, with 12 bases sitting between them. The complete variable domain, with remaining parts taken from reference TRBV30 and TRBJ2-7, reads SQTIHQWPATLVQPVGSPLSLECTVEGTSNPNLYWYRQAAGRGLQLLFYSVGIGQISSEVPQNLSASRPQDRQFILSSKKLLLSDSGFYLCAWRTQGGYEQYFGPGTRLTVT.

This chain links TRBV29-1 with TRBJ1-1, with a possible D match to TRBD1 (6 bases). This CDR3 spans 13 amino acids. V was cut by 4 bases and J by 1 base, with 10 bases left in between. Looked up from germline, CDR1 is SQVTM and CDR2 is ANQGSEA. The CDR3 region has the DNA TGCAGCGTTGGGGACAACGGGAACACTGAAGCTTTCTTT. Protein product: CSVGDNGNTEAFF.

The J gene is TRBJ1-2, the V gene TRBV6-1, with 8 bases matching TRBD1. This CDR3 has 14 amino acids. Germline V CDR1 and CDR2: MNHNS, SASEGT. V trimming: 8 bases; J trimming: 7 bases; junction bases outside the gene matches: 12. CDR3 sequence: CASRTGGRLSGYTF. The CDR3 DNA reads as TGTGCCAGCCGAACAGGGGGTCGTTTGAGTGGCTACACCTTC.

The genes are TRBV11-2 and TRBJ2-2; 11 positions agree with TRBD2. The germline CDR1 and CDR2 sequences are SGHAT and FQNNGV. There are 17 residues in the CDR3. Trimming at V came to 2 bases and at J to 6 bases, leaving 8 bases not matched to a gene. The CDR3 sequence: CASSLKLAGDIAGELFF. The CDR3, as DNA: TGTGCCAGCAGCTTAAAACTAGCGGGAGATATCGCCGGGGAGCTGTTTTTT.

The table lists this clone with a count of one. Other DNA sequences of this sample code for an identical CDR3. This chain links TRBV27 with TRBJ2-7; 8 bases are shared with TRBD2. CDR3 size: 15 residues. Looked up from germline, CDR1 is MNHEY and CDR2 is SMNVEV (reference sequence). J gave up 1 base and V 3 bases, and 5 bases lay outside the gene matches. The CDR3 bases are TGTGCCAGCAGTTTGAGTCTAGCGGGTTCCTACGAGCAGTACTTC. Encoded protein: CASSLSLAGSYEQYF.

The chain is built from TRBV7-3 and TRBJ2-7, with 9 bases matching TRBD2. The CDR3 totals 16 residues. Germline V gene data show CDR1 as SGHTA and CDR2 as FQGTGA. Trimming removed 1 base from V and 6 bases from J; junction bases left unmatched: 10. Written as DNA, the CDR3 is TGTGCCAGCAGCTTAAGGGCTAGCGGGATCTTTGGCGAGCAGTACTTC. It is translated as CASSLRASGIFGEQYF.

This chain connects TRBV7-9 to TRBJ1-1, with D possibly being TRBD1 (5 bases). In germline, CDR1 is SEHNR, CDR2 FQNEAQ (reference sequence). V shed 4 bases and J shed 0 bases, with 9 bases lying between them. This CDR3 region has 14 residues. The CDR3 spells CASSSRVMNTEAFF. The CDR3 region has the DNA TGTGCCAGCAGCTCCAGGGTTATGAACACTGAAGCTTTCTTT.

The CDR3: CASSESFVRVAKNIQYF. Here the CDR3 DNA reads TGCGCCAGCAGTGAGTCTTTTGTCAGGGTAGCCAAAAACATTCAGTACTTC. The chain couples TRBV10-2 to TRBJ2-4; weak D call: TRBD1 (5 bases). The CDR3 sequence is 17 residues long. V dropped 0 bases and J dropped 0 bases, with 12 bases sitting between them. Germline V gives CDR1 WSHSY, CDR2 SAAADI.

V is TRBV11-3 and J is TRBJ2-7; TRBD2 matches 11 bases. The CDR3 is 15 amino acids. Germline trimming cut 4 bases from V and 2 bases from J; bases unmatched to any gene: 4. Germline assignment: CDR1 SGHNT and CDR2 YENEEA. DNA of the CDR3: TGTGCCAGCAGCTCGGGACTAGCGGAAGCCTACGAGCAGTACTTC. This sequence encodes CASSSGLAEAYEQYF.

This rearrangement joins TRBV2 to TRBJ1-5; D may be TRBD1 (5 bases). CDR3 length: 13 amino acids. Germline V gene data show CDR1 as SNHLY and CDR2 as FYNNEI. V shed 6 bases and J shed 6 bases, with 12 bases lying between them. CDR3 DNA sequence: TGTGCCAGCAGATCGGGGCAGGGTCAGCCCCAGCATTTT. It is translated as CASRSGQGQPQHF.

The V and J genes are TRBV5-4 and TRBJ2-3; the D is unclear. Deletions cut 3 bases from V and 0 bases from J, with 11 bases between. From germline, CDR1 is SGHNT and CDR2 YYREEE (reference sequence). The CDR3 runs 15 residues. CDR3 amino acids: CASSSLPGSTDTQYF. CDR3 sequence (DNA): TGTGCCAGCAGCTCCCTCCCGGGTAGCACAGATACGCAGTATTTT.

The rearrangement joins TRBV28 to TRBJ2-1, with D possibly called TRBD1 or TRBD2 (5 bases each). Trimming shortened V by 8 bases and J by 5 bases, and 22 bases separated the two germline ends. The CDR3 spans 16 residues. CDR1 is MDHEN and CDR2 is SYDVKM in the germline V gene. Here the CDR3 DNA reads TGTGCCAGCCTTCACCGTTGGGGCTACGGGGACAATGAGCAGTTCTTC. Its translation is CASLHRWGYGDNEQFF. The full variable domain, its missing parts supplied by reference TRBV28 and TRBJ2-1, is DVKVTQSSRYLVKRTGEKVFLECVQDMDHENMFWYRQDPGLGLRLIYFSYDVKMKEKGDIPEGYSVSREKKERFSLILESASTNQTSMYLCASLHRWGYGDNEQFFGPGTRLTVL.

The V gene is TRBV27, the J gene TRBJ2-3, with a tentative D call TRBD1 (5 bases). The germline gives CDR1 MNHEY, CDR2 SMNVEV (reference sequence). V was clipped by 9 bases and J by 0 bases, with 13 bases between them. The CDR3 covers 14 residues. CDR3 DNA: TGTGCCAGTATCGGTGGGGCTAGCACAGATACGCAGTATTTT. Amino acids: CASIGGASTDTQYF.

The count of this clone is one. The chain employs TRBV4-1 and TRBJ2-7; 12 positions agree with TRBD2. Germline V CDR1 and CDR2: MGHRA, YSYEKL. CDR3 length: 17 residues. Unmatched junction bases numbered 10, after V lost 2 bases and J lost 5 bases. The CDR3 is CASSQKLTSGRMDEQYF. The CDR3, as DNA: TGCGCCAGCAGCCAAAAACTGACTAGCGGGAGAATGGACGAGCAGTACTTC.